This TCR beta chain was captured by sequencing in a study of blood T cell repertoires in COVID-19. Study-wide background: Specimens from acute and convalescent COVID-19 originated in the United States, Italy and Spain.

In the original processing: Reference gene primer amplification yielded estimated nucleated cell counts. Measured with immunoSEQ multiplex PCR; TCRdb has only the in-frame clones, and not every one. The DNA gave D and trimming, while V, J and clone size come from that table. The sample includes 65,000 to 80,000 clones, approximately 87% of them seen just once. The source of this sequence is a man aged 45-65 years with active COVID-19. The material sequenced was peripheral blood.

CDR3 residues: CASSSYPGGYNEQFF. DNA for the CDR3: TGTGCCAGCAGCTCCTACCCGGGGGGATACAATGAGCAGTTCTTC. This chain links TRBV7-3 with TRBJ2-1; 7 positions agree with TRBD2. The CDR3 sequence is 15 residues long. V shed 4 bases and J 4 bases; nucleotides not matched to a gene: 7. In germline, CDR1 is SGHTA, CDR2 FQGTGA.